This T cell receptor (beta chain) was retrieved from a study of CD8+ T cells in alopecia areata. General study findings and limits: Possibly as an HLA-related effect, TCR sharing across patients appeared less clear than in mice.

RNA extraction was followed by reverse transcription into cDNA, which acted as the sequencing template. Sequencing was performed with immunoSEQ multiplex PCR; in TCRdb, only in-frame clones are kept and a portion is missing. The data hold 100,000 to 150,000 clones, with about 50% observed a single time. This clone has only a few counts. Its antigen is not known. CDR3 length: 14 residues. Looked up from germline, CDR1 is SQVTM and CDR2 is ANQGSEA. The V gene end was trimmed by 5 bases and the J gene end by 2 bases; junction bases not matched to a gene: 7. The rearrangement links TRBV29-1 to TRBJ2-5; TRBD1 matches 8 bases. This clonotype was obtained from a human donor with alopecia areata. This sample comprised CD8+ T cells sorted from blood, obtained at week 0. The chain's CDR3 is CSVWDRNEQETQYF. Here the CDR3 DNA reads TGCAGCGTTTGGGACAGGAACGAACAAGAGACCCAGTACTTC.